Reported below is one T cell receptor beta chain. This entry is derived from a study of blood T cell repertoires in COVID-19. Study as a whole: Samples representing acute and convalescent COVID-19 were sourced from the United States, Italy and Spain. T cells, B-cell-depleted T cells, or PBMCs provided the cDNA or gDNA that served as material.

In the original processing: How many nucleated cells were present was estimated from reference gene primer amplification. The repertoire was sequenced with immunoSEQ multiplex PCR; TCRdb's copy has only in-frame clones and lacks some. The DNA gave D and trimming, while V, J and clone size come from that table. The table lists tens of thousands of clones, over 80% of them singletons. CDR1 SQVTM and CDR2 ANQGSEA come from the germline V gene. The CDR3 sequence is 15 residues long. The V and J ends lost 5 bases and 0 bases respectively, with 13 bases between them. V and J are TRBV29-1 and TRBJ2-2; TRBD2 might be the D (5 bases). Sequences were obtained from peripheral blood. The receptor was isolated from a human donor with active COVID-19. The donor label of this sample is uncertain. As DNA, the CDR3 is TGCAGCGTTCTCAGCGGATCTTCGAACACCGGGGAGCTGTTTTTT. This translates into CSVLSGSSNTGELFF.